One sample yielded the 28 T cell receptor beta chains listed below, sequenced in a study of control samples from healthy donors and cancer patients (dated by TCRdb to 2020 to 2022). Preparation of the library involved the immunoSEQ multiplex PCR assay. The table comes from immuneACCESS by way of TCRdb, which keeps in-frame sequences with V and J called. Part of the clones is missing from these tables; in studies checked, under half for an unresolved V gene and the rest for unknown reasons. The sample table lists about 160,000 clones, over 90% of them with a count of one. Just over 1% of the sample belongs to the ten largest clones. Material: blood. These receptors all stem from a woman in her thirties in good health.

The V gene is TRBV15, the J gene TRBJ2-5; no clear D. V was pared by 0 bases and J by 7 bases, with 12 bases between. CDR3 length: 14 amino acids. The germline V gene encodes CDR1 LNHNV and CDR2 YYDKDF (reference sequence). The CDR3 here is CATSRDLAAGTQYF. The CDR3 DNA reads as TGTGCCACCAGCAGAGATCTCGCCGCTGGGACCCAGTACTTC.

The gene calls are TRBV6-4 and TRBJ2-1; the D gene is possibly TRBD2 (5 bases). In germline, CDR1 is MRHNA, CDR2 SNTAGT. The ends were cut back, 6 bases at V and 5 bases at J, with 11 bases in the middle. This CDR3 spans 13 amino acids. The DNA for the CDR3 is TGTGCCAGCAGCCTAGCTTCAAACAATGAGCAGTTCTTC. Encoded protein: CASSLASNNEQFF.

The V call is TRBV6-5, the J call TRBJ2-7; 7 positions match TRBD1. CDR1 is MNHEY and CDR2 is SVGAGI in the germline V gene. The CDR3 is 12 amino acids. The V and J ends lost 7 bases and 4 bases, in that order; junction bases with no gene match: 4. The CDR3 is CASTGGRYEQYF. CDR3 bases: TGTGCCAGCACAGGGGGTCGGTACGAGCAGTACTTC.

In DNA, the CDR3 is TGTGCCAGCTCACCAGGGGGATCTAACTATGGCTACACCTTC. Translating it yields CASSPGGSNYGYTF. The rearrangement links TRBV27 to TRBJ1-2; TRBD1 matches 7 bases. The CDR3 length is 14 residues. V shed 8 bases and J 0 bases; nucleotides not matched to a gene: 6. CDR1 is MNHEY and CDR2 is SMNVEV in the germline V gene (reference sequence).

The V and J genes are TRBV3-1 (or the pseudogene TRBV3-2) and TRBJ1-6; D is perhaps TRBD1 (5 bases). The CDR3 consists of 16 residues. Trimming shortened V by 4 bases and J by 5 bases, and 15 bases separated the two germline ends. CDR1 is LGHDT and CDR2 is YNNKEL in the germline V gene (reference sequence). CDR3 protein: CASSRLLTANNSPLHF. DNA of the CDR3: TGTGCCAGCAGCCGACTATTGACAGCCAATAATTCACCCCTCCACTTT.

The chain uses TRBV5-1 and TRBJ2-7; 7 nucleotides match TRBD1. The CDR3 length is 14 residues. Germline values: CDR1 SGHRS, CDR2 YFSETQ. Losses at the gene ends were 0 bases for V and 6 bases for J; bases not matched to a gene: 6. The DNA of the CDR3 is TGCGCCAGCAGCTTGGGGGACAGTGTAAGCGAGCAGTACTTC. Translated: CASSLGDSVSEQYF. The whole variable domain, filled in from reference TRBV5-1 and TRBJ2-7, reads KAGVTQTPRYLIKTRGQQVTLSCSPISGHRSVSWYQQTPGQGLQFLFEYFSETQRNKGNFPGRFSGRQFSNSRSEMNVSTLELGDSALYLCASSLGDSVSEQYFGPGTRLTVT.

The chain carries TRBV5-1 and TRBJ2-2; D perhaps matches TRBD2 (6 bases). The CDR3 is made up of 15 amino acids. Germline assignment: CDR1 SGHRS and CDR2 YFSETQ. The germline V and J ends were trimmed by 3 bases and 2 bases, with 11 bases remaining between them. CDR3 coding DNA: TGCGCCAGCAGCTCCCGGGACTTAAACACCGGGGAGCTGTTTTTT. Amino acid sequence: CASSSRDLNTGELFF. The full variable domain, with the rest looked up from reference TRBV5-1 and TRBJ2-2, is KAGVTQTPRYLIKTRGQQVTLSCSPISGHRSVSWYQQTPGQGLQFLFEYFSETQRNKGNFPGRFSGRQFSNSRSEMNVSTLELGDSALYLCASSSRDLNTGELFFGEGSRLTVL.

This clone was recorded once. The chain employs TRBV14 and TRBJ2-3; D possibly matches TRBD1 or TRBD2 (6 bases each). The germline CDR1 and CDR2 sequences are SGHDN and FVKESK. CDR3 size: 11 residues. The ends were cut back, 1 base at V and 12 bases at J, with 8 bases in the middle. The CDR3 coding sequence is TGTGCCAGCAGCCAAGCCGGGGGCCAGTATTTT. Protein sequence: CASSQAGGQYF.

The chain employs TRBV19 and TRBJ1-4, with unresolved D. CDR1 LNHDA and CDR2 SQIVND come from the germline V gene (reference sequence). V lost 6 bases, J lost 2 bases, and 10 bases lay in between. The CDR3 length is 14 residues. CDR3 sequence: CASSRRWTNEKLFF. For the CDR3, the DNA is TGTGCCAGTAGCCGCAGGTGGACTAATGAAAAACTGTTTTTT.

The CDR3: CASSAAGETEAFF. The DNA of the CDR3 is TGTGCCAGCAGCGCCGCGGGGGAGACTGAAGCTTTCTTT. The chain has TRBV9 and TRBJ1-1; weak D call: TRBD1 (5 bases). Trimming shortened V by 3 bases and J by 5 bases, and 11 bases separated the two germline ends. The CDR3 covers 13 residues. The germline V gene has CDR1 SGDLS and CDR2 YYNGEE.

V usage is TRBV6-6 and J usage is TRBJ2-3; 16 bases are shared with TRBD2. This CDR3 contains 14 residues. The germline gives CDR1 MNHNY, CDR2 SVGAGI (reference sequence). V was pared by 7 bases and J by 10 bases, with 5 bases of the junction left unmatched. The chain's CDR3 is CASIQGTSGRAQYF. DNA of the CDR3: TGTGCCAGCATTCAGGGGACTAGCGGGAGGGCGCAGTATTTT.

The V and J genes are TRBV18 and TRBJ2-3; 7 nucleotides match TRBD2. The CDR3 totals 13 residues. V shed 5 bases and J 6 bases; nucleotides not matched to a gene: 5. Germline assignment: CDR1 KGHSH and CDR2 LQKENI. The CDR3 spells CASSIAGSDTQYF. CDR3 DNA sequence: TGTGCCAGCTCAATAGCGGGTTCGGATACGCAGTATTTT.

The chain links TRBV6-5 to TRBJ2-7; TRBD1 agrees at 8 bases. The CDR3 loop spans 13 amino acids. Per the germline V gene, CDR1 is MNHEY and CDR2 is SVGAGI. The junction had 4 bases not matched to a gene; V was cut back by 5 bases and J by 4 bases. CDR3 amino acids: CASSRTGLYEQYF. The CDR3 DNA is TGTGCCAGCAGTAGGACAGGGTTATACGAGCAGTACTTC.

The chain is built from TRBV28 and TRBJ1-2; 9 bases are shared with TRBD1. V trimming: 5 bases; J trimming: 4 bases; junction bases outside the gene matches: 2. The CDR3 contains 13 residues. Germline loops: CDR1 MDHEN, CDR2 SYDVKM. The CDR3, as DNA: TGTGCCAGCAGTACAGGGGGCGGCTATGGCTACACCTTC. This sequence encodes CASSTGGGYGYTF.

The chain has TRBV11-2 and TRBJ1-1; D not certain. V was cut by 8 bases and J by 11 bases, with 12 bases left in between. The CDR3 totals 10 residues. Germline CDR1 SGHAT, CDR2 FQNNGV. The CDR3 loop reads CASGNNRAFF. The CDR3 DNA is TGTGCCAGCGGAAACAATCGGGCTTTCTTT.

V usage is TRBV6-1 and J usage is TRBJ2-2; 8 nucleotides line up with TRBD1. This CDR3 comprises 16 residues. V shed 4 bases and J 4 bases; nucleotides not matched to a gene: 8. Germline lookup yields CDR1 MNHNS and CDR2 SASEGT. The CDR3 coding sequence is TGTGCCAGCAGTGTCGGACAGGGCGGAGGCACCGGGGAGCTGTTTTTT. As protein: CASSVGQGGGTGELFF.

On this clone itself: The germline gene is not matched at one end of the junction; a read error may be the cause. The chain combines TRBV4-2 with TRBJ2-2; TRBD2 might be the D (7 bases). The CDR3 has 17 amino acids. Germline values: CDR1 LGHNA, CDR2 YNFKEQ. The CDR3 region is CAGSRPLKGGSTGELFF. Here the CDR3 DNA reads TGTGCCGGCAGCCGCCCCTTGAAGGGGGGGAGTACCGGGGAGCTGTTTTTT.

This CDR3 reads CASNPGRGTGELFF. The CDR3 coding sequence is TGTGCCAGCAATCCTGGACGCGGCACCGGGGAGCTGTTTTTT. This sequence joins TRBV21-1 and TRBJ2-2. TRBV21-1 is an annotated pseudogene. This CDR3 region has 14 residues.

The V gene is TRBV19, the J gene TRBJ2-3; D is unresolved. Per the germline V gene, CDR1 is LNHDA and CDR2 is SQIVND (reference sequence). V lost 3 bases to trimming and J lost 4 bases, with 2 bases between them. This CDR3 contains 11 residues. The CDR3 loop is CASSISDTQYF. The CDR3 DNA follows: TGTGCCAGTAGTATTTCAGATACGCAGTATTTT.

This rearrangement joins TRBV7-8 to TRBJ2-7; D gene uncertain. CDR1 and CDR2 (germline): SGHVS, FQNEAQ. Trimming pared 2 bases from V and 0 bases from J, leaving 11 bases between. The CDR3 has 15 residues. CDR3 sequence: CASSLREAASYEQYF. In DNA, the CDR3 is TGTGCCAGCAGCTTAAGAGAGGCGGCCTCCTACGAGCAGTACTTC. Combining the CDR3 with reference TRBV7-8 and TRBJ2-7 gives the whole variable domain GAGVSQSPRYKVAKRGQDVALRCDPISGHVSLFWYQQALGQGPEFLTYFQNEAQLDKSGLPSDRFFAERPEGSVSTLKIQRTQQEDSAVYLCASSLREAASYEQYFGPGTRLTVT.

This chain links TRBV5-6 with TRBJ1-2; no firm D call. The germline CDR1 and CDR2 sequences are SGHDT and YYEEEE. The CDR3 has 15 amino acids. V lost 2 bases and J 1 base, leaving 12 bases between the germline ends. The DNA for the CDR3 is TGTGCCAGCAGCTTAGGGCAGATTGGTAACTATGGCTACACCTTC. It translates to CASSLGQIGNYGYTF. The entire variable domain, with the rest obtained from reference TRBV5-6 and TRBJ1-2, is as follows: DAGVTQSPTHLIKTRGQQVTLRCSPKSGHDTVSWYQQALGQGPQFIFQYYEEEERQRGNFPDRFSGHQFPNYSSELNVNALLLGDSALYLCASSLGQIGNYGYTFGSGTRLTVV.

The chain is built from TRBV7-2 and TRBJ1-5, with D uncertain. Trimming left V 4 bases short and J 4 bases short, with 11 bases between. The CDR3 sequence is 14 residues long. Germline V gives CDR1 SGHTA, CDR2 FQGNSA. The CDR3 here is CASSYRKGNQPQHF. The CDR3 bases are TGTGCCAGCAGCTATAGAAAGGGAAATCAGCCCCAGCATTTT.

The V gene is TRBV5-1, the J gene TRBJ2-7; 9 bases map to TRBD2. In germline, CDR1 is SGHRS, CDR2 YFSETQ. The CDR3 extends over 17 amino acids. V lost 3 bases and J lost 1; bases outside the gene matches: 11. The CDR3 sequence: CASSSELSGGISYEQYF. DNA of the CDR3: TGCGCCAGCAGCTCCGAACTTAGCGGGGGTATTTCCTACGAGCAGTACTTC.

The V call is TRBV7-9, the J call TRBJ2-2, with 8 bases matching TRBD1. Unmatched junction bases numbered 8, after V lost 5 bases and J lost 6 bases. The CDR3 contains 15 residues. Germline V gene data show CDR1 as SEHNR and CDR2 as FQNEAQ (reference sequence). The CDR3 DNA reads as TGTGCCAGCAGCCGGACAGGGTTAGGGGCCGGGGAGCTGTTTTTT. It is translated as CASSRTGLGAGELFF.

This chain joins TRBV6-6 and TRBJ2-2, with TRBD2 matching over 16 bases. Looked up from germline, CDR1 is MNHNY and CDR2 is SVGAGI (reference sequence). Trimming at V came to 5 bases and at J to 2 bases, leaving 5 bases not matched to a gene. This CDR3 is 18 amino acids long. Written as DNA, the CDR3 is TGTGCCAGCAGTCAGGGACTAGCGGGGGGGGCCAACACCGGGGAGCTGTTTTTT. It translates to CASSQGLAGGANTGELFF.

This chain links TRBV5-4 with TRBJ2-2; D not resolved. CDR1 and CDR2 from the germline V gene are SGHNT and YYREEE (reference sequence). The CDR3 is 13 residues long. Trimming stripped 0 bases from V and 4 bases from J, with 4 bases between. CDR3: CASSLGGTGELFF. The CDR3 nucleotides read TGTGCCAGCAGCTTGGGGGGCACCGGGGAGCTGTTTTTT.

The chain joins TRBV6-4 to TRBJ2-7, with D possibly matching TRBD2 (6 bases). Germline V gene sequence: CDR1 MRHNA, CDR2 SNTAGT. This CDR3 is built from 13 residues. Trimming left V 2 bases short and J 6 bases short, with 11 bases between. The CDR3 DNA reads TGTGCCAGCAGTGACCTCCAGGAGGGCGAGCAGTACTTC. Protein sequence: CASSDLQEGEQYF.

The J gene is TRBJ1-2, the V gene TRBV5-5; TRBD1 matches at 7 bases. From germline, CDR1 is SGHKS and CDR2 YYEKEE (reference sequence). The J segment lost 2 bases and the V segment lost 6 bases, leaving 4 bases of the junction unmatched. The CDR3 length is 13 residues. The CDR3 bases are TGTGCCAGCACCTCGACAGGGAACTATGGCTACACCTTC. This encodes CASTSTGNYGYTF.